The 6 T cell receptor beta chains in this list originate from one sample, sequenced in a study of regulatory T cells in long-lasting Graves disease. According to the study, TCR beta libraries were built with iRepertoire HTBI primers and CDR3-region Arm-PCR. TCRdb re-derived calls from the multiplex PCR reads in MiXCR, one entry per CDR3 protein. The sample shows 700,000 or so distinct CDR3 sequences, 25% to 35% of them seen only once. This sample's time point: persistent/refractory GD, antithyroid drugs over 5 years with positive TRAb. Construction of the TCR library relied on RNA isolated from PBMCs. The sample in question was peripheral blood mononuclear cells (PBMCs), obtained when the disease was refractory, from a patient treated with antithyroid drugs. The origin of the receptors is a female donor with Graves disease.

This clonotype was found many times. The V call is TRBV2, the J call TRBJ1-5; TRBD1 might be the D (6 bases). Germline loops: CDR1 SNHLY, CDR2 FYNNEI. V dropped 6 bases and J dropped 4 bases, with 13 bases sitting between them. The CDR3 sequence is 14 residues long. The CDR3 coding sequence is TGTGCCAGCAGAGCAGACAGGTTTAATCAGCCCCAGCATTTT. Translated: CASRADRFNQPQHF.

This clonotype was detected a few times. The CDR3 bases are TGTGCCAGCAGCCGAGCTGGAACCGGGACTAGCGGGAGAGGGACCCAGTACTTC. Amino acid sequence: CASSRAGTGTSGRGTQYF. The chain links TRBV11-2 to TRBJ2-5; 14 bases line up with TRBD2. V shed 5 bases, J shed 7 bases, and the junction held 15 bases outside the gene matches. Germline CDR1 SGHAT, CDR2 FQNNGV. The CDR3 extends over 18 amino acids.

This clonotype was observed a few times. The V call is TRBV27, the J call TRBJ1-1; D uncertain. Trimming took off 1 base at V and 1 base at J, with 10 bases between the two ends. The CDR3 has 15 residues. Germline assignment: CDR1 MNHEY and CDR2 SMNVEV (reference sequence). CDR3 protein: CASSLYGSGNTEAFF. CDR3 bases: TGTGCCAGCAGTTTATATGGGTCAGGGAACACTGAAGCTTTCTTT.

This clonotype was counted at least ten times. The chain recombines TRBV12-3 or TRBV12-4 with TRBJ2-5; TRBD1 aligns across 10 bases. Trimming removed 3 bases from V and 5 bases from J; junction bases left unmatched: 6. This CDR3 comprises 15 residues. The DNA for the CDR3 is TGTGCCAGCAGTTTTCGCCCGGGACAGGGGGAGACCCAGTACTTC. It translates to CASSFRPGQGETQYF.

V and J are TRBV6-1 and TRBJ2-2; possible D gene TRBD1, 6 bases. The CDR3 is 16 residues long. The V end lost 6 bases, the J end lost 3 bases, and 17 bases lay between the germline ends. Germline V CDR1 and CDR2: MNHNS, SASEGT. CDR3 sequence reads: CASSLSRGQHTGELFF. The DNA for the CDR3 is TGTGCCAGCAGCTTGAGCAGGGGTCAACACACCGGGGAGCTGTTTTTT.

The V gene is TRBV7-3, the J gene TRBJ2-1, with 7 bases lining up with TRBD2. Trimming took 1 base from V and 6 from J; bases not matched to a gene: 12. The length of the CDR3 is 17 residues. CDR1 and CDR2 (germline): SGHTA, FQGTGA. CDR3 loop: CASSLRAGLGGGNEQFF. Here the CDR3 DNA reads TGTGCCAGCAGCTTAAGAGCCGGACTAGGAGGAGGCAATGAGCAGTTCTTC.